The sequence of this T cell receptor beta chain was determined in a study of blood T cells in healthy people across ages. The germline gives CDR1 LGHNA, CDR2 YSLEER. The CDR3 consists of 15 residues. V was cut by 2 bases and J by 0 bases, with 10 bases left in between. A second PCR of 7 to 11 cycles used a sample-barcoded 5' primer and a J-beta primer mix. A single record per CDR3 protein comes from TCRdb applying MiXCR to the 5' RACE reads. The table records about 930,000 distinct CDR3 sequences, roughly 29% of them present only once. These data are also associated with another study on T cells of mothers and their children. That source adds: There were over 10 million TCR beta CDR3 reads from each mother and about 3.1 million from each child.

Source material: blood. This clonotype was obtained from a woman between 40 and 55 years old in good health. This chain joins TRBV4-3 and TRBJ1-1; D is unresolved. CDR3 bases: TGCGCCAGCAGCCAAATCGATCTGCTGAACACTGAAGCTTTCTTT. Protein sequence: CASSQIDLLNTEAFF.